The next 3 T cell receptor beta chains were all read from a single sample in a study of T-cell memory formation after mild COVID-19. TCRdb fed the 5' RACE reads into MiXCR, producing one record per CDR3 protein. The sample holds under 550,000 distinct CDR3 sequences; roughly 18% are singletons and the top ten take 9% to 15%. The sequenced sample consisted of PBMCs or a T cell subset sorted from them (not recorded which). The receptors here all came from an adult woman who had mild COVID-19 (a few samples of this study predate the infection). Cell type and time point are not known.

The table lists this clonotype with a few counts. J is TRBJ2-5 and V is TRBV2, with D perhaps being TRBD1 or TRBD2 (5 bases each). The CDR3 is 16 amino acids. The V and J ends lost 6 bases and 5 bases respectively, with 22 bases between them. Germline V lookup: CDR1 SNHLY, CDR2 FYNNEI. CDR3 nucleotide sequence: TGTGCCAGCAGCGCGACTCGGGGACGGCCTGGGGAGACCCAGTACTTC. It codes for CASSATRGRPGETQYF. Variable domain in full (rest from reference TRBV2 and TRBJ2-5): EPEVTQTPSHQVTQMGQEVILRCVPISNHLYFYWYRQILGQKVEFLVSFYNNEISEKSEIFDDQFSVERPDGSNFTLKIRSTKLEDSAMYFCASSATRGRPGETQYFGPGTRLLVL.

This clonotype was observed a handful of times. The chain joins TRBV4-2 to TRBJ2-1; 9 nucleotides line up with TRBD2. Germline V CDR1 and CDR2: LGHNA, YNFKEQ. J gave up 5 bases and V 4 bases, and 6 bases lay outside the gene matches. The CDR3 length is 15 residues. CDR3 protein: CASSPPEREDNEQFF. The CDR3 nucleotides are TGTGCCAGCAGCCCACCTGAGCGGGAGGACAATGAGCAGTTCTTC.

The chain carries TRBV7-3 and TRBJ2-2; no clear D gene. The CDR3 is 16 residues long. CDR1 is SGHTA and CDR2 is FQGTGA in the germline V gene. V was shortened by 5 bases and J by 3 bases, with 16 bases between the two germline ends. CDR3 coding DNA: TGTGCCAGCAGCCGGTATAGTGAATTTTACACCGGGGAGCTGTTTTTT. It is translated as CASSRYSEFYTGELFF.